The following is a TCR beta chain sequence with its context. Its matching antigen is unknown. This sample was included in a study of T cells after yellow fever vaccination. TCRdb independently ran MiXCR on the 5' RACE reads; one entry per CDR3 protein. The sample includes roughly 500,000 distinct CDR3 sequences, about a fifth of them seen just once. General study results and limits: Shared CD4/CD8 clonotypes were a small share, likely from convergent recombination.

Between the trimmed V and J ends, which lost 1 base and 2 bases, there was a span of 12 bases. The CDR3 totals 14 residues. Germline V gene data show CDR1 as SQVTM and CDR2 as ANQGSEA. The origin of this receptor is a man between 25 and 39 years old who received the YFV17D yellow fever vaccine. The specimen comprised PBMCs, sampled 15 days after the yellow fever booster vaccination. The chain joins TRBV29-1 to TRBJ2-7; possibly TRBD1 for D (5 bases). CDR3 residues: CSVEGWGRTYEQYF. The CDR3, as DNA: TGCAGCGTTGAAGGCTGGGGCCGAACCTACGAGCAGTACTTC.